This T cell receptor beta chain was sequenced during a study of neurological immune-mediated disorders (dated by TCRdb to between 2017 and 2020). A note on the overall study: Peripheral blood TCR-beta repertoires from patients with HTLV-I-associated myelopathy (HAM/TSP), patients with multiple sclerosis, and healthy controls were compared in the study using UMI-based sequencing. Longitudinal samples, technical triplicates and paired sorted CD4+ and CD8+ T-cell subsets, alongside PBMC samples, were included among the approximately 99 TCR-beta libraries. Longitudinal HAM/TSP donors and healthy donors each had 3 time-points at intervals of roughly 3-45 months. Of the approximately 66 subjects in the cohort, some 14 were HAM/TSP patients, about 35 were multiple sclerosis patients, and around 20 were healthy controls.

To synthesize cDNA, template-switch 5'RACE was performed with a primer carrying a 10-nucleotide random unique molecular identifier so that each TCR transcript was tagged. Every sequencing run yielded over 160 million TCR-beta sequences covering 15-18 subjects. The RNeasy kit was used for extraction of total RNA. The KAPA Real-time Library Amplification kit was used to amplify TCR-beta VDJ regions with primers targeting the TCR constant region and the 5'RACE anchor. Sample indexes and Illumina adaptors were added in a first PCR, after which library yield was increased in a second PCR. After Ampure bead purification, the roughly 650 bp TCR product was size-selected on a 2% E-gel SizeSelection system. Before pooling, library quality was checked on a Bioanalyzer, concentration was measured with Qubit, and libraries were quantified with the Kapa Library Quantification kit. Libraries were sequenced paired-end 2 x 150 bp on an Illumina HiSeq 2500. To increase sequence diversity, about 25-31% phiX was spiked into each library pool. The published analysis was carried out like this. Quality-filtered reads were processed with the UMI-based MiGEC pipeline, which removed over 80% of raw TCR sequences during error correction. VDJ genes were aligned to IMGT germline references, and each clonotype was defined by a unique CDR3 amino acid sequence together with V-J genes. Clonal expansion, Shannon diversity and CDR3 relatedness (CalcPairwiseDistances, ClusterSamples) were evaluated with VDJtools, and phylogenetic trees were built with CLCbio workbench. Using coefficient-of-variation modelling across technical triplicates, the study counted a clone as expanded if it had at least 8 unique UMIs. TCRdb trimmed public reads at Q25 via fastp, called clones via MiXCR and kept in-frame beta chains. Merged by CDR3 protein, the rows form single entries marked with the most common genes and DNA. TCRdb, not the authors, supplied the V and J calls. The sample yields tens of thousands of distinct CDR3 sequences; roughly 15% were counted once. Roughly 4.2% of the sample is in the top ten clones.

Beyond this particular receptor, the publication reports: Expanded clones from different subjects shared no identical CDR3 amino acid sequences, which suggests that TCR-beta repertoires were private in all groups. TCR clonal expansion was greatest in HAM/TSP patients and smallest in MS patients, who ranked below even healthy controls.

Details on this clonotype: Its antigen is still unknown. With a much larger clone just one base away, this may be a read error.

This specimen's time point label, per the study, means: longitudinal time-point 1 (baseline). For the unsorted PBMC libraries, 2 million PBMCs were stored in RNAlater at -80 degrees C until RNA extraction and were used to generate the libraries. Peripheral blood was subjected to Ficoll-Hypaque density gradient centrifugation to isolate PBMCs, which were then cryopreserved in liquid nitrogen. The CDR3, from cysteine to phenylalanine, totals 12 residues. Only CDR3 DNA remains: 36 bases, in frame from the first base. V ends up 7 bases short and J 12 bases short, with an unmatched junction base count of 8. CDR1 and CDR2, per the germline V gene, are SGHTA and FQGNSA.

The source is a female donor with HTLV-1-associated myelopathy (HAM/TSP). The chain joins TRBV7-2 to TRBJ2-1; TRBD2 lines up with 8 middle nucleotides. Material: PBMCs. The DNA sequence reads TGTGCCAGCAACTGGGGGACTAGTGGGCAGTTCTTC. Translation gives CASNWGTSGQFF.